The source of this T cell receptor beta chain is a study of blood T cells in healthy people across ages. A second PCR, run for 7 to 11 cycles, used a sample-barcoded 5' primer plus a J-beta primer mix. TCRdb reprocessed the 5' RACE reads with MiXCR, giving one entry per CDR3 protein. The sample carries 650,000 to 900,000 distinct CDR3 sequences, 55% to 65% recorded once. V lost 5 bases to trimming and J lost 2 bases, with 14 bases between them. The CDR3 contains 15 residues. CDR1 and CDR2 from the germline V gene are SGHTA and FQGNSA. Peripheral blood samples of 9 to 10 milliliters were drawn from each donor.

The gene calls are TRBV7-2 and TRBJ2-3; possible D gene TRBD2, 6 bases. The clonotype was recovered from a man aged 25 to 45 in good health. The sample was blood. CDR3 amino acids: CASSVSLALTDTQYF. The DNA of the CDR3 is TGTGCCAGCAGCGTGTCACTAGCCCTCACAGATACGCAGTATTTT.